This T cell receptor beta chain was profiled in a study of post-analysis software for immune sequencing data. This clonotype was seen only a few times. The authors incorporated unique molecular identifiers into the TCR beta cDNA libraries. TCRdb reprocessed the PCR reads via MiXCR and lists one record per CDR3 protein. The table lists 700,000 to 900,000 distinct CDR3 sequences, roughly 50% of them singletons. Sample: blood. This receptor was taken from a girl aged 10 to 17 with multiple sclerosis.

The CDR3 loop reads CASSSYREAARYTF. Written as DNA, the CDR3 is TGTGCCAGCAGTTCATACCGGGAGGCCGCAAGGTACACCTTC. V gene TRBV28 combines with J gene TRBJ1-2; D is unclear. The length of the CDR3 is 14 residues. The germline CDR1 and CDR2 sequences are MDHEN and SYDVKM. V lost 4 bases, J lost 11 bases, and 20 bases lay in between.